What follows are 26 T cell receptor beta chains derived from one specimen sequenced in a study of CD4+ T cells in melanoma. The protocol was immunoSEQ multiplex PCR, while the TCRdb copy is restricted to in-frame clones and leaves out a portion. The repertoire consists of roughly 10,000 clones, with 68% occurring once and the leading ten covering 8% to 13%. The sample comprised cells from a culture (not recorded whether cultured in vitro). The receptor source for this set is a human donor with melanoma.

This clone was picked up one time. V and J are TRBV27 and TRBJ1-6; D gene uncertain. The CDR3 totals 15 residues. Per germline, CDR1 MNHEY and CDR2 SMNVEV (reference sequence). Trimming shortened V by 6 bases and J by 2 bases, and 11 bases separated the two germline ends. The CDR3 loop reads CASRRTAPYNSPLHF. CDR3 in DNA: TGTGCCAGCAGGAGGACGGCCCCCTATAATTCACCCCTCCACTTT.

The chain links TRBV12-5 to TRBJ1-3; D is unclear. The CDR3 has 15 residues. V lost 1 base and J 0 bases, leaving 7 bases between the germline ends. Per the germline V gene, CDR1 is LGHNT and CDR2 is FRNRAP. The CDR3 loop reads CASGLEPVSGNTIYF. CDR3 DNA sequence: TGTGCTAGTGGTTTGGAACCCGTCTCTGGAAACACCATATATTTT.

The chain joins TRBV5-1 to TRBJ2-2; possible D gene TRBD1, 6 bases. CDR3 size: 14 residues. Trimming pared 5 bases from V and 4 bases from J, leaving 12 bases between. Germline CDR1 reads SGHRS; CDR2 reads YFSETQ. The CDR3 spells CASRPAGATGELFF. The CDR3 DNA sequence: TGCGCCAGCAGGCCGGCAGGGGCCACCGGGGAGCTGTTTTTT.

In its sample, this clone was seen a few times. The gene calls are TRBV4-2 and TRBJ2-3; D is unresolved. V lost 6 bases and J lost 0, with 7 bases in between. Germline CDR1 LGHNA, CDR2 YNFKEQ. The CDR3 is made up of 13 amino acids. The CDR3 spells CASRLGSTDTQYF. The CDR3 DNA reads as TGTGCCAGCAGGTTAGGCAGCACAGATACGCAGTATTTT.

This clone occurred a few times. The gene calls are TRBV6-5 and TRBJ2-7; D may match TRBD1 or TRBD2 (5 bases each). V lost 6 bases to trimming and J lost 0 bases, with 12 bases between them. The CDR3 sequence is 14 residues long. In germline, CDR1 is MNHEY, CDR2 SVGAGI. The CDR3, as DNA: TGTGCCAGCAGCTCTCGGGACGCCTCCTACGAGCAGTACTTC. This gives the protein CASSSRDASYEQYF.

The gene calls are TRBV7-8 and TRBJ2-7; D is ambiguous. Between the trimmed V and J ends, which lost 4 bases and 0 bases, there was a span of 7 bases. CDR1 and CDR2 from the germline V gene are SGHVS and FQNEAQ. The CDR3 contains 13 residues. CDR3: CASSYSVSYEQYF. In nucleotides, the CDR3 is TGTGCCAGCAGCTACTCAGTCTCCTACGAGCAGTACTTC. Together with reference TRBV7-8 and TRBJ2-7, the CDR3 gives the full variable domain: GAGVSQSPRYKVAKRGQDVALRCDPISGHVSLFWYQQALGQGPEFLTYFQNEAQLDKSGLPSDRFFAERPEGSVSTLKIQRTQQEDSAVYLCASSYSVSYEQYFGPGTRLTVT.

The gene calls are TRBV5-4 and TRBJ2-5, with 9 bases lining up with TRBD2. Looked up from germline, CDR1 is SGHNT and CDR2 is YYREEE (reference sequence). Trimming removed 4 bases from V and 1 base from J; junction bases left unmatched: 8. The CDR3 totals 16 residues. The DNA for the CDR3 is TGTGCCAGCAGCCGGACGGCGACTAGCGGCCAAGAGACCCAGTACTTC. This codes for CASSRTATSGQETQYF. Full variable domain (outside the CDR3, taken from reference TRBV5-4 and TRBJ2-5): ETGVTQSPTHLIKTRGQQVTLRCSSQSGHNTVSWYQQALGQGPQFIFQYYREEENGRGNFPPRFSGLQFPNYSSELNVNALELDDSALYLCASSRTATSGQETQYFGPGTRLLVL.

V gene TRBV5-6 combines with J gene TRBJ2-1; D is ambiguous. CDR3 size: 15 residues. Looked up from germline, CDR1 is SGHDT and CDR2 is YYEEEE. Trimming shortened V by 4 bases and J by 0 bases, and 11 bases separated the two germline ends. The CDR3 DNA reads TGTGCCAGCAGCGGCCCGAGCGACTCCTACAATGAGCAGTTCTTC. Its translation is CASSGPSDSYNEQFF.

J is TRBJ1-1 and V is TRBV6-5; 9 bases match TRBD1. The CDR3 contains 14 residues. Looked up from germline, CDR1 is MNHEY and CDR2 is SVGAGI. V was pared by 3 bases and J by 11 bases, with 10 bases of the junction left unmatched. Here the CDR3 reads CASSYPGTGNEAFF. The CDR3 region has the DNA TGTGCCAGCAGTTATCCCGGGACAGGGAACGAGGCTTTCTTT.

The V call is TRBV5-1, the J call TRBJ2-2, with D uncertain. Germline CDR1 SGHRS, CDR2 YFSETQ. This CDR3 spans 15 amino acids. The V and J ends lost 0 bases and 5 bases respectively, with 11 bases between them. The CDR3 DNA reads TGCGCCAGCAGCTTGGATGCTGGTGGAACCGGGGAGCTGTTTTTT. Its translation: CASSLDAGGTGELFF.

This sequence joins TRBV4-1 and TRBJ1-3, with unresolved D. Germline CDR1 is MGHRA and CDR2 is YSYEKL. V dropped 5 bases and J dropped 3 bases, with 14 bases sitting between them. CDR3 length equals 15 residues. The CDR3 nucleotides are TGCGCCAGCAGCTGGCAGGAGGTCAGTGGAAACACCATATATTTT. Encoded protein: CASSWQEVSGNTIYF.

The chain carries TRBV2 and TRBJ2-5; D remains unclear. Germline V gene sequence: CDR1 SNHLY, CDR2 FYNNEI. V shed 6 bases and J shed 0 bases, with 8 bases lying between them. This CDR3 region has 13 residues. The CDR3, as DNA: TGTGCCAGCAGCTCTATAAACCAAGAGACCCAGTACTTC. Protein sequence: CASSSINQETQYF.

This chain uses TRBV13 with TRBJ2-7; TRBD1 might be the D (6 bases). Per the germline V gene, CDR1 is PRHDT and CDR2 is FYEKMQ (reference sequence). V lost 1 base and J lost 5, with 12 bases in between. The CDR3 extends over 14 amino acids. The CDR3, as DNA: TGTGCCAGCAGCTTAGAACAGGGTTCCCACGAGCAGTACTTC. This encodes CASSLEQGSHEQYF.

This rearrangement joins TRBV2 to TRBJ2-1; 11 nucleotides match TRBD2. Germline V gene data show CDR1 as SNHLY and CDR2 as FYNNEI. This CDR3 is built from 18 residues. J lost 1 base, V lost 6 bases, and 11 bases had no gene match. The CDR3 here is CASRKGLAGGSSYNEQFF. The CDR3 coding sequence is TGTGCCAGCAGGAAAGGGCTAGCGGGGGGATCATCCTACAATGAGCAGTTCTTC.

This chain links TRBV5-1 with TRBJ2-3, with TRBD2 matching over 7 bases. Germline loops: CDR1 SGHRS, CDR2 YFSETQ. The CDR3 consists of 16 residues. Losses at the gene ends were 7 bases for V and 0 bases for J; bases not matched to a gene: 11. CDR3 amino acids: CASGTERGTSTDTQYF. The CDR3 DNA reads as TGCGCCAGCGGCACTGAGCGGGGAACTAGCACAGATACGCAGTATTTT.

V gene TRBV29-1 combines with J gene TRBJ1-1, with 7 positions matching TRBD1. The CDR3 extends over 13 amino acids. The germline V gene encodes CDR1 SQVTM and CDR2 ANQGSEA. V shed 5 bases, J shed 3 bases, and the junction held 6 bases outside the gene matches. The CDR3 spells CSVLKGADTEAFF. CDR3 bases: TGCAGCGTTCTAAAGGGGGCGGACACTGAAGCTTTCTTT.

The V and J genes are TRBV5-1 and TRBJ1-1; the D gene is possibly TRBD1 (5 bases). This CDR3 has 13 amino acids. Germline CDR1 SGHRS, CDR2 YFSETQ. V lost 5 bases and J lost 0, with 8 bases in between. CDR3 loop: CASSEGMNTEAFF. In DNA form, the CDR3 reads TGCGCCAGCAGTGAGGGGATGAACACTGAAGCTTTCTTT.

This chain uses TRBV5-3 with TRBJ1-5; the D gene is possibly TRBD1 (5 bases). TRBV5-3 falls under the ORF class, with uncertain function. The CDR3 has 14 residues. The germline V and J ends were trimmed by 6 bases and 9 bases, with 19 bases remaining between them. The CDR3 sequence: CARTGIQVKAPQHF. CDR3 sequence (DNA): TGTGCCAGAACCGGGATACAGGTGAAGGCGCCCCAGCATTTT.

The chain recombines TRBV2 with TRBJ1-2, with TRBD1 matching over 7 bases. The CDR3 covers 13 residues. Trimming cost V 6 bases and J 7 bases; bases outside gene matches: 8. CDR1 and CDR2 from the germline V gene are SNHLY and FYNNEI. CDR3 nucleotide sequence: TGTGCCAGCAGCCCACAGGGGAGGAGTGGCTACACCTTC. Translated, it gives CASSPQGRSGYTF.

In this sample, this clone turned up a few times. This sequence joins TRBV11-3 and TRBJ2-3; D remains ambiguous. Germline CDR1 SGHNT, CDR2 YENEEA. This CDR3 is built from 13 residues. V was shortened by 3 bases and J by 5 bases, with 9 bases between the two germline ends. The CDR3 loop reads CASSFSYRDTQYF. The DNA for the CDR3 is TGTGCCAGCAGCTTTTCCTACCGAGATACGCAGTATTTT.

The chain links TRBV18 to TRBJ2-7; D is ambiguous. The germline V gene encodes CDR1 KGHSH and CDR2 LQKENI. V was trimmed by 3 bases and J by 0 bases, leaving 12 bases between them. CDR3 size: 15 residues. The CDR3 coding sequence is TGTGCCAGCTCACCCCGGCAAGGACCCTCCTACGAGCAGTACTTC. Its protein product is CASSPRQGPSYEQYF.

The gene calls are TRBV30 and TRBJ1-2, with D perhaps TRBD1 (6 bases). CDR3 size: 13 residues. Trimming pared 4 bases from V and 8 bases from J, leaving 17 bases between. The V gene's germline CDR1 is GTSNPN and CDR2 SVGIG (reference sequence). The CDR3 here is CAWNRALSRGYTF. DNA of the CDR3: TGTGCCTGGAACAGGGCTCTCTCTCGCGGCTACACCTTC.

This clone was counted between two and nine times. The chain links TRBV6-1 to TRBJ2-1; no clear D. V lost 4 bases, J lost 2 bases, and 12 bases lay in between. The CDR3 totals 15 residues. Germline V gene data show CDR1 as MNHNS and CDR2 as SASEGT. CDR3 in DNA: TGTGCCAGCAGTGCTCGTCTAACAACCTACAATGAGCAGTTCTTC. This gives the protein CASSARLTTYNEQFF.

The rearrangement uses TRBV6-5 and TRBJ2-7; D may match TRBD1 or TRBD2 (5 bases each). The length of the CDR3 is 15 residues. The germline gives CDR1 MNHEY, CDR2 SVGAGI. V shed 5 bases and J shed 2 bases, with 16 bases lying between them. The CDR3 coding sequence is TGTGCCAGCAGTCTGCCGGGACGGTATCCCTACGAGCAGTACTTC. Protein product: CASSLPGRYPYEQYF.

The chain carries TRBV5-1 and TRBJ2-3; D is undetermined. With 2 bases removed from V and 4 bases from J, the gap between germline ends came to 5 bases. There are 12 residues in the CDR3. Germline V gives CDR1 SGHRS, CDR2 YFSETQ. Written as DNA, the CDR3 is TGCGCCAGCAGCTTAACTCCAGATACGCAGTATTTT. The encoded protein is CASSLTPDTQYF.

The chain employs TRBV7-3 and TRBJ1-1, with D uncertain. This CDR3 spans 13 amino acids. Germline CDR1 SGHTA, CDR2 FQGTGA. The V end lost 4 bases, the J end lost 4 bases, and 10 bases lay between the germline ends. CDR3 sequence (DNA): TGTGCCAGCAGCTCGACCCGGGGCACTGAAGCTTTCTTT. Translation: CASSSTRGTEAFF.